Below, one TCR beta chain is given with its context. Some clones are missing from TCRdb's copy, which holds only in-frame ones; the method was immunoSEQ multiplex PCR. Seen here are fewer than 400,000 clones, roughly 67% observed once, and the top ten hold under 8%. These data come from a study of cytotoxic CD8 clonotypes in ibrutinib-treated CLL. CDR1 is SGHRS, CDR2 YFSETQ, per germline. This CDR3 comprises 16 residues. Trimming stripped 2 bases from V and 5 bases from J, with 17 bases between. This sequence joins TRBV5-1 and TRBJ2-1; D remains ambiguous. The sequence came from a human donor with chronic lymphocytic leukemia. The material was PBMCs, obtained after 36 months of ibrutinib treatment. The CDR3 nucleotides read TGCGCCAGCAGCTTTTTTGTTACAAACTCAAACAATGAGCAGTTCTTC. The encoded protein is CASSFFVTNSNNEQFF.